Listed below are T cell receptor beta chains from one sample, sequenced in a study of technical replicates of blood from a handful of donors. Here immunoSEQ multiplex PCR was the method, and the copy in TCRdb shows in-frame clones only, minus some. This repertoire shows about 61,000 clones, almost 97% found once; its top ten account for around 0.19%. The sample consisted of T cells isolated from PBMCs. The receptor set was obtained from a human donor in good health. Each CDR3 is given with its conserved first and last residue. Fields, in order: clone size, D gene, J gene, V gene, CDR3 DNA, CDR3 protein. The D gene is left open where the match is weak. Clone size is given for some rows only: seen once, a few or many times, or a class if the clone is expanded.

abundance: NA; d_gene: NA; j_gene: TRBJ2-2; v_gene: TRBV5-6; CDR3nt: TGTGCCAGCAGCTCAACAGGGCCCGGGGAGCTGTTTTTT; CDR3aa: CASSSTGPGELFF
abundance: NA; d_gene: NA; j_gene: TRBJ2-7; v_gene: TRBV6-1; CDR3nt: TGTGCCAGCACTAAATACGAAAGTTCCTACGAGCAGTACTTC; CDR3aa: CASTKYESSYEQYF
abundance: NA; d_gene: NA; j_gene: TRBJ2-4; v_gene: TRBV11-3; CDR3nt: TGTGCCAGCAGCCCCCCGGGAGCCAAAAACATTCAGTACTTC; CDR3aa: CASSPPGAKNIQYF
abundance: NA; d_gene: NA; j_gene: TRBJ2-5; v_gene: TRBV28; CDR3nt: TGTGCCAGCAGTTTGCTGTATTCCGGGACATTCGAACAAGAGACCCAGTACTTC; CDR3aa: CASSLLYSGTFEQETQYF
abundance: once; d_gene: TRBD1; j_gene: TRBJ1-4; v_gene: TRBV4-1; CDR3nt: TGCGCCAGCAGCCAATCTGGCCCTGTGAGGACAGGGTATGAAAAACTGTTTTTT; CDR3aa: CASSQSGPVRTGYEKLFF
abundance: NA; d_gene: NA; j_gene: TRBJ1-2; v_gene: TRBV6-1; CDR3nt: TGTGCCAGCACTGCGGGGAGCCATGGCTACACCTTC; CDR3aa: CASTAGSHGYTF
abundance: NA; d_gene: NA; j_gene: TRBJ1-5; v_gene: TRBV19; CDR3nt: TGTGCCAGCCTACCGGGACACAAAGGAAAATACGATCAGCCCCAGCATTTT; CDR3aa: CASLPGHKGKYDQPQHF
abundance: NA; d_gene: TRBD1; j_gene: TRBJ1-1; v_gene: TRBV27; CDR3nt: TGTGCCAGCAGGTCAACAGGGGGGCCCCTGAACACTGAAGCTTTCTTT; CDR3aa: CASRSTGGPLNTEAFF
abundance: NA; d_gene: TRBD1; j_gene: TRBJ1-5; v_gene: TRBV4-2; CDR3nt: TGTGCCAGCAGCCAATTGACAGGGAAAAATCAGCCCCAGCATTTT; CDR3aa: CASSQLTGKNQPQHF
abundance: NA; d_gene: TRBD1; j_gene: TRBJ1-5; v_gene: TRBV7-9; CDR3nt: TGTGCCAGCAGCTTAGGTCCGACAGGGACAAAGCAGCCCCAGCATTTT; CDR3aa: CASSLGPTGTKQPQHF